This TCR beta chain was retrieved from a study of human T cells and chemical hapten exposure. The time point is: patch test 1, 2 weeks after DPC sensitization. Sample treatment: therapeutic diphenylcyclopropenone sensitization with weekly scalp DPC. Trimming left V 3 bases short and J 6 bases short, with 14 bases between. The CDR3 contains 14 residues. It was the library that attached unique molecular identifiers to individual cDNA molecules. TCRdb re-derived calls from the RACE reads in MiXCR, one entry per CDR3 protein. The table records roughly 180,000 distinct CDR3 sequences, approximately 20% of them present only once.

Specimen: whole blood, collected in connection with sensitization to the hapten diphenylcyclopropenone (DPC). The source is a woman between 45 and 60 years old with alopecia areata. Some clones in this sample may be carry-over from other donors' samples. The chain has TRBV12-3 or TRBV12-4 and TRBJ1-2; D gene unclear. DNA of the CDR3: TGTGCCAGCAGTTTGGCCGGGCTAAGTGATGGCTACACCTTC. This translates into CASSLAGLSDGYTF.